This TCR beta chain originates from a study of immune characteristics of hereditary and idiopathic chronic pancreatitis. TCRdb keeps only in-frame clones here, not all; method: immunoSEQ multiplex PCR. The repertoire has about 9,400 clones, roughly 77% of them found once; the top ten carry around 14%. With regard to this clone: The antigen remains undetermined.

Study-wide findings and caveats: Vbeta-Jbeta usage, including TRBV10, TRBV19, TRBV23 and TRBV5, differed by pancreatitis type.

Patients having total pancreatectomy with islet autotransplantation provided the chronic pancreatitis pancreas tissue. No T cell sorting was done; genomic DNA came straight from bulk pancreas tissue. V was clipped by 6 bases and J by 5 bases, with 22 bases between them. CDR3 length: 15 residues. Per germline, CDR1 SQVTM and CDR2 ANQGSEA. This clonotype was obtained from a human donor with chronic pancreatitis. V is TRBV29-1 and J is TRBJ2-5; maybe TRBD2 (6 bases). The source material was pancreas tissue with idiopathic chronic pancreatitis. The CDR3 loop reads CSVRPPLPGRETQYF. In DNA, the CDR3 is TGCAGCGTCCGACCTCCCTTACCAGGGAGGGAGACCCAGTACTTC.